Sequencing of this T cell receptor beta chain was carried out in a study of brain T cells in children with intractable seizures. TCRdb's copy holds only in-frame clones and misses some; the assay was immunoSEQ multiplex PCR. The table has about 320,000 clones, over 90% seen once; the top ten hold around 5%. The germline gives CDR1 LNHDA, CDR2 SQIVND (reference sequence). This CDR3 comprises 13 residues. Deletions cut 2 bases from V and 7 bases from J, with 9 bases between. The sample's time point: blood from clinic visit 5 months post-surgery; TSC patient then seizure free. Pre-surgery treatment included at least one anti-epileptic drug.

The sequenced sample was peripheral blood, obtained roughly 5 months after surgery. This sequence originates from a boy under two years old with tuberous sclerosis and intractable seizures. The chain carries TRBV19 and TRBJ2-1, with D maybe TRBD1 (5 bases). The CDR3 is CASSITAGNEQFF. The CDR3, as DNA: TGTGCCAGTAGTATAACGGCAGGGAATGAGCAGTTCTTC.